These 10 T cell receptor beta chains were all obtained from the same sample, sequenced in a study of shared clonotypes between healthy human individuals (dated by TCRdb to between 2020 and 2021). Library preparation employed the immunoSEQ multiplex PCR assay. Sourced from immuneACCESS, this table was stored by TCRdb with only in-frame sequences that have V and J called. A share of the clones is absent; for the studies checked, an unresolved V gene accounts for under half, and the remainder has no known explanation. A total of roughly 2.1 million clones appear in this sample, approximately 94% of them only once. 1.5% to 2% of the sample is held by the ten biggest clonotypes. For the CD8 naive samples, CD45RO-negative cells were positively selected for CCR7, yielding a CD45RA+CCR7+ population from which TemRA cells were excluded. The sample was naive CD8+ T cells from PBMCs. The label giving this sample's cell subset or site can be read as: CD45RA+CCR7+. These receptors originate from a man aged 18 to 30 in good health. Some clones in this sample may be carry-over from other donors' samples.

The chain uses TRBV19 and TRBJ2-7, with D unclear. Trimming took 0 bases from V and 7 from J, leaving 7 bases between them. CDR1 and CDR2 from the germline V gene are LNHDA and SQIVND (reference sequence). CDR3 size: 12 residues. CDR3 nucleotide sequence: TGTGCCAGTAGTATAGATCACGGGGAGCAGTACTTC. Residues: CASSIDHGEQYF.

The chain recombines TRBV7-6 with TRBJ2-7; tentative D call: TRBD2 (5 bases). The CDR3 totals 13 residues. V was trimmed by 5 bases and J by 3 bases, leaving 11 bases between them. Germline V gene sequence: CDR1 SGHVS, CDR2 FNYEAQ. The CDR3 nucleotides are TGTGCCAGCAGCCCCGGGAATTTCTACGAGCAGTACTTC. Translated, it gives CASSPGNFYEQYF. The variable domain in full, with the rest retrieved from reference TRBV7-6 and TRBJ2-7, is GAGVSQSPRYKVTKRGQDVALRCDPISGHVSLYWYRQALGQGPEFLTYFNYEAQQDKSGLPNDRFSAERPEGSISTLTIQRTEQRDSAMYRCASSPGNFYEQYFGPGTRLTVT.

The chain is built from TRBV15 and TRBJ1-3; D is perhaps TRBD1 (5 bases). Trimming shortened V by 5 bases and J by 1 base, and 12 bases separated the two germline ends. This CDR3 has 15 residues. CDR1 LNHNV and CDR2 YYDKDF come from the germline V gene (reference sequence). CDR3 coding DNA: TGTGCCACCAGCTTGAGAGGGGCTTCTGGAAACACCATATATTTT. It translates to CATSLRGASGNTIYF.

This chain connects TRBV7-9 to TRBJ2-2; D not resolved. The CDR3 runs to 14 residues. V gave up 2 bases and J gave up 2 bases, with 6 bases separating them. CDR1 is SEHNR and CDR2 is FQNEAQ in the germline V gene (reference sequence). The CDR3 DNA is TGTGCCAGCAGCTTACCCAGCAACACCGGGGAGCTGTTTTTT. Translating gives CASSLPSNTGELFF.

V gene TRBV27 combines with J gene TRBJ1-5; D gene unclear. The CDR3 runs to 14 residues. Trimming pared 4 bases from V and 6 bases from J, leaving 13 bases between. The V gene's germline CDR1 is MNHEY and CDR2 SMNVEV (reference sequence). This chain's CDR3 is CASSSNPPSQPQHF. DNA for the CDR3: TGTGCCAGCAGTTCAAATCCCCCGAGTCAGCCCCAGCATTTT.

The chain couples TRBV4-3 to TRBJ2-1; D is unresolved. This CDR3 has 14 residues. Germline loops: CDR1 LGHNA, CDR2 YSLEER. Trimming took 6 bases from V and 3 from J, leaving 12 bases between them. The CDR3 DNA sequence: TGCGCCAGCAGTGAAGAGACTTTCTACAATGAGCAGTTCTTC. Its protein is CASSEETFYNEQFF.

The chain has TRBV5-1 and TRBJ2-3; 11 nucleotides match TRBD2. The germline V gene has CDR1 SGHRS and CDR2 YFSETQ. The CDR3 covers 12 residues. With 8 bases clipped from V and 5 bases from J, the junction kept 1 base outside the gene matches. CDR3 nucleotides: TGCGCCAGGGGACTAGCGGTAGATACGCAGTATTTT. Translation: CARGLAVDTQYF.

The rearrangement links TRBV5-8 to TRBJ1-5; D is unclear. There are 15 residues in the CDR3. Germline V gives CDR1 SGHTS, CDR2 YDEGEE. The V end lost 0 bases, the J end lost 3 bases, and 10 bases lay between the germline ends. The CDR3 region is CASSLEGPLNQPQHF. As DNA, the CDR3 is TGTGCCAGCAGCTTGGAAGGGCCCCTCAATCAGCCCCAGCATTTT.

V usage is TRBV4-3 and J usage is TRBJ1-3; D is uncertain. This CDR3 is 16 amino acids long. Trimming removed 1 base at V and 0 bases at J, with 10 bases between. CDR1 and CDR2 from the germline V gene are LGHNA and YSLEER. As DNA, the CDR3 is TGCGCCAGCAGCCAAGTCCAGTCGGACTCTGGAAACACCATATATTTT. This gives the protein CASSQVQSDSGNTIYF.

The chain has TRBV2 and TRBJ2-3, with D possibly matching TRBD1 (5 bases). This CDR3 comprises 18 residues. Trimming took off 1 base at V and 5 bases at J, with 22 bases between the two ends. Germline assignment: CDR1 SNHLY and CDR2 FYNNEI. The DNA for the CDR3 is TGTGCCAGCAGTGAAGGCCCTCGAGCAGGGTGGAAAGGAGATACGCAGTATTTT. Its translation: CASSEGPRAGWKGDTQYF.